This T cell receptor (beta chain) was sequenced during a study of blood T cell repertoires in COVID-19. Study-level information: T cells, B-cell-depleted T cells, or PBMCs supplied cDNA or gDNA.

The data were produced by immunoSEQ multiplex PCR, yet TCRdb's version contains in-frame clones alone and is incomplete. Found here are about 300,000 clones, approximately 90% of them singletons; the top ten hold just under 6.5%. The CDR3 is made up of 16 amino acids. Germline V gives CDR1 LNHNV, CDR2 YYDKDF (reference sequence). After removal of 2 bases from V and 6 bases from J, the junction contained 6 bases not matched to a gene. Patients at the Seattle site were enrolled during active infection and followed longitudinally. Material: peripheral blood. J is TRBJ2-1 and V is TRBV15, with 11 bases matching TRBD2. The origin of this receptor is a woman between 50 and 59 years old with COVID-19, enrolled during active disease. Here the CDR3 DNA reads TGTGCCACCAGCAGAACTCGACTAGCGGGGACCAATGAGCAGTTCTTC. This translates into CATSRTRLAGTNEQFF.